This T cell receptor beta chain was recovered during a study of T cells in Graves' hyperthyroidism and ophthalmopathy. This clonotype was picked up a small number of times. Its antigen is not identified. Losses at the gene ends were 5 bases for V and 2 bases for J; bases not matched to a gene: 5. CDR1 LNHDA and CDR2 SQIVND come from the germline V gene (reference sequence). The length of the CDR3 is 15 residues. Study conclusions and caveats: Ophthalmopathy and stable hyperthyroidism were separated by a 13 V-J model.

TCR beta CDR3 regions were amplified from RNA. First-round RT-PCR with HTBI primers amplified the TCR CDR3 region. TCRdb ran MiXCR on the multiplex PCR reads and lists one entry per CDR3 protein. Among roughly 180,000 distinct CDR3 sequences listed, over 7.5% were seen once. The sequence derives from a woman aged 18-29 years with Graves' hyperthyroidism that later progressed to Graves' ophthalmopathy. Input material: blood. V is TRBV19 and J is TRBJ1-4, with 7 bases lining up with TRBD1. CDR3 region: CASSGRTGTNEKLFF. CDR3 nucleotide sequence: TGTGCCAGTAGTGGTCGGACAGGTACTAATGAAAAACTGTTTTTT.